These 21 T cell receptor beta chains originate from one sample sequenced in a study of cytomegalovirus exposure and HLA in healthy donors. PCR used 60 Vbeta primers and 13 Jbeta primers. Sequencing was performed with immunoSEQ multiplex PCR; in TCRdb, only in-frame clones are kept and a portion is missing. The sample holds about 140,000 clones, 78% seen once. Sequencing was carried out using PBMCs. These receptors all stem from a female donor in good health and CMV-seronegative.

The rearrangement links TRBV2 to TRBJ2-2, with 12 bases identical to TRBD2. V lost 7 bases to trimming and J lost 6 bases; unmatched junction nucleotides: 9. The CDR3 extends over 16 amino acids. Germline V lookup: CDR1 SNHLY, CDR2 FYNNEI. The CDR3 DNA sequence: TGTGCCAGCATCCGTTCTAGCGGGAGGGCCGCCGGGGAGCTGTTTTTT. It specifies CASIRSSGRAAGELFF.

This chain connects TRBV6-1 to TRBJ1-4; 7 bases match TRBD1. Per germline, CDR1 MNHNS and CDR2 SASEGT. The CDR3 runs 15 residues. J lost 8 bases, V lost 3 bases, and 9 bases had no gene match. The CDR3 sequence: CASSDFRGLGEKLFF. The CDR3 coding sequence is TGTGCCAGCAGTGACTTCAGGGGGTTAGGGGAAAAACTGTTTTTT.

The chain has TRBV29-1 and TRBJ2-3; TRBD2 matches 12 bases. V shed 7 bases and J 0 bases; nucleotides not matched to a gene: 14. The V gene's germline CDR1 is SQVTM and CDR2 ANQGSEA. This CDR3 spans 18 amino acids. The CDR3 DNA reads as TGCAGCGCCTCCTGGGCGCTAGCGGGAGGGAGAAGCACAGATACGCAGTATTTT. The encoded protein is CSASWALAGGRSTDTQYF.

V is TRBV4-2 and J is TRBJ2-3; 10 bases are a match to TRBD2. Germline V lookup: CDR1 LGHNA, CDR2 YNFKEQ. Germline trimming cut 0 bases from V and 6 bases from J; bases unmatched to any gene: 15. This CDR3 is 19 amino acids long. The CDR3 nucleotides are TGTGCCAGCAGCCAAGAAGGTCCGGCTAGCGGGAGTTTAACCGATACGCAGTATTTT. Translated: CASSQEGPASGSLTDTQYF.

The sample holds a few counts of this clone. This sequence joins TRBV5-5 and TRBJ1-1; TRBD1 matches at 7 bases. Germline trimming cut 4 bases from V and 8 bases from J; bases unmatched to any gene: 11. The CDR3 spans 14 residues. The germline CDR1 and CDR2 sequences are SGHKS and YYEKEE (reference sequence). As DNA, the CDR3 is TGTGCCAGCAGCCCCGGGACAGCCCGAAAAGAAGCTTTCTTT. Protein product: CASSPGTARKEAFF.

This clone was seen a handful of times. The CDR3 bases are TGTGCCAGCAGCTTCAATCCCTACAATGAGCAGTTCTTC. Encoded protein: CASSFNPYNEQFF. V is TRBV5-6 and J is TRBJ2-1; no definite D call. Trimming cost V 2 bases and J 2 bases, with 5 bases left between them. In germline, CDR1 is SGHDT, CDR2 YYEEEE. CDR3 length: 13 residues.

CDR3 protein: CASRLRERMDTEAFF. The CDR3 DNA reads TGTGCCAGCAGGCTCAGGGAAAGGATGGACACTGAAGCTTTCTTT. The chain is built from TRBV27 and TRBJ1-1, with D perhaps matching TRBD1 (5 bases). The germline V gene encodes CDR1 MNHEY and CDR2 SMNVEV (reference sequence). This CDR3 region has 15 residues. V lost 6 bases, J lost 3 bases, and 17 bases lay in between.

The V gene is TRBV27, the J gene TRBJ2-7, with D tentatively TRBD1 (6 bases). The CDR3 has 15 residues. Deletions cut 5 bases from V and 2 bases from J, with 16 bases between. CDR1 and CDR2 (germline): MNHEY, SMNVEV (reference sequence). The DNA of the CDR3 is TGTGCCAGCAGTCGACAGGACCGACTCCCCTACGAGCAGTACTTC. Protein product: CASSRQDRLPYEQYF.

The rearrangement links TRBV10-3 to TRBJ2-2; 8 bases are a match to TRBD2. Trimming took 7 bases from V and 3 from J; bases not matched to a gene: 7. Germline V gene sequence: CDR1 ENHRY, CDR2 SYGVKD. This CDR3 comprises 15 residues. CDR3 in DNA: TGTGCCATCAAAGCGAGCGGGGGCGACACCGGGGAGCTGTTTTTT. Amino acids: CAIKASGGDTGELFF.

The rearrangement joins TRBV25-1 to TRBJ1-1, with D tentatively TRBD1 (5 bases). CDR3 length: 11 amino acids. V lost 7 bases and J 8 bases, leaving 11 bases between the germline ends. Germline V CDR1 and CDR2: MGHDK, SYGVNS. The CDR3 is CASTLTGEAFF. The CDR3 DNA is TGTGCCAGCACCTTAACAGGAGAAGCTTTCTTT.

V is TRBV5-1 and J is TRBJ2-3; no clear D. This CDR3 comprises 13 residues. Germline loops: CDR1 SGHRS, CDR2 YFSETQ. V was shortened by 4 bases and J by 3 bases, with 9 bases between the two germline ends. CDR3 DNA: TGCGCCAGCAGCCCTTACTCGACAGATACGCAGTATTTT. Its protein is CASSPYSTDTQYF.

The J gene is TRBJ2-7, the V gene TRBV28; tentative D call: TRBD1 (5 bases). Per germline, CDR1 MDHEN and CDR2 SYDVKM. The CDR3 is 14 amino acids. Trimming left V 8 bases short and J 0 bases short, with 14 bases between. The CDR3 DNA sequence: TGTGCCAGCCGACAGACGTTTAGCTCCTACGAGCAGTACTTC. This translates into CASRQTFSSYEQYF.

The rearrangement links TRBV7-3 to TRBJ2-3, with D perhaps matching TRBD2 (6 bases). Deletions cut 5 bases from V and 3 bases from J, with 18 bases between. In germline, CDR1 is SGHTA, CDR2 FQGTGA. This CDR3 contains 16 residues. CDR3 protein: CASSPRGSGRTDTQYF. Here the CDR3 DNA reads TGTGCCAGCAGCCCGAGGGGTAGCGGACGGACAGATACGCAGTATTTT.

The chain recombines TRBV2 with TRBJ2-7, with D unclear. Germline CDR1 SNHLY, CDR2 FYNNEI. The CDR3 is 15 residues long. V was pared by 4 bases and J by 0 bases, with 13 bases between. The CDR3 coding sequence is TGTGCCAGCAGTGCTACTGAAAGGAGCTCCTACGAGCAGTACTTC. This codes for CASSATERSSYEQYF.

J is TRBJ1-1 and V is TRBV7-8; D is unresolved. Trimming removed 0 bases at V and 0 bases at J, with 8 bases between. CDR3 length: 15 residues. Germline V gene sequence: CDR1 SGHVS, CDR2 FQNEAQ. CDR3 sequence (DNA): TGTGCCAGCAGCTTAGCGCGGGCAATGAACACTGAAGCTTTCTTT. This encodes CASSLARAMNTEAFF.

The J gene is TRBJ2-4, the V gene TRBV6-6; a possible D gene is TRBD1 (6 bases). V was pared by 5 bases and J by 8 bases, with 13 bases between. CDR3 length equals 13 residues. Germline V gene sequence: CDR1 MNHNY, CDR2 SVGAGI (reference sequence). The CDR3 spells CASSTGLGDIQYF. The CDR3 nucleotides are TGTGCCAGCAGTACAGGGCTAGGTGACATTCAGTACTTC.

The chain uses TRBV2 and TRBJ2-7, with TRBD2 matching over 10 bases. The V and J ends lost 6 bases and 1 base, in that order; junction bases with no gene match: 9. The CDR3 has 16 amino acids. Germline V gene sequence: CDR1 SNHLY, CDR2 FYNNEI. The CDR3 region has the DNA TGTGCCAGCAGCCCCAGCGGGAGGGTTAAGTCCTACGAGCAGTACTTC. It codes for CASSPSGRVKSYEQYF.

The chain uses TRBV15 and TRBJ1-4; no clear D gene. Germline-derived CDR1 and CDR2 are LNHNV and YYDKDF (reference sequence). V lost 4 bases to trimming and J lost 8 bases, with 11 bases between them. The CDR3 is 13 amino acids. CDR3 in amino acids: CATSKRLGEKLFF. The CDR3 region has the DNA TGTGCCACCAGCAAGAGGTTAGGAGAAAAACTGTTTTTT.

CDR3: CASSLDRDYGYTF. DNA for the CDR3: TGTGCCAGCAGCTTGGACAGGGACTATGGCTACACCTTC. The V call is TRBV7-2, the J call TRBJ1-2, with TRBD1 identical over 8 bases. The V and J ends lost 3 bases and 3 bases, in that order; junction bases with no gene match: 0. This CDR3 spans 13 amino acids. Germline V gene lookup returns CDR1 SGHTA and CDR2 FQGNSA.

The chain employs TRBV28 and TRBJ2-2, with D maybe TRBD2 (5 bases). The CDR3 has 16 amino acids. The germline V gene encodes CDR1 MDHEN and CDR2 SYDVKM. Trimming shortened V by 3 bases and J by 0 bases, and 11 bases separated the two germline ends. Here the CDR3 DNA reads TGTGCCAGCAGTTTTGGAGGCGGACCGAACACCGGGGAGCTGTTTTTT. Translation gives CASSFGGGPNTGELFF.

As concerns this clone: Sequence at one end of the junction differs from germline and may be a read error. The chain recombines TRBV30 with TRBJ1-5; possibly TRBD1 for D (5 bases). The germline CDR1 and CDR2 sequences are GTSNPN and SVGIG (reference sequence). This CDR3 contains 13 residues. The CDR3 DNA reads TGTGTCTGGAGTGGGGGGGGCAATCAGCCCCAGCATTTT. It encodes CVWSGGGNQPQHF.